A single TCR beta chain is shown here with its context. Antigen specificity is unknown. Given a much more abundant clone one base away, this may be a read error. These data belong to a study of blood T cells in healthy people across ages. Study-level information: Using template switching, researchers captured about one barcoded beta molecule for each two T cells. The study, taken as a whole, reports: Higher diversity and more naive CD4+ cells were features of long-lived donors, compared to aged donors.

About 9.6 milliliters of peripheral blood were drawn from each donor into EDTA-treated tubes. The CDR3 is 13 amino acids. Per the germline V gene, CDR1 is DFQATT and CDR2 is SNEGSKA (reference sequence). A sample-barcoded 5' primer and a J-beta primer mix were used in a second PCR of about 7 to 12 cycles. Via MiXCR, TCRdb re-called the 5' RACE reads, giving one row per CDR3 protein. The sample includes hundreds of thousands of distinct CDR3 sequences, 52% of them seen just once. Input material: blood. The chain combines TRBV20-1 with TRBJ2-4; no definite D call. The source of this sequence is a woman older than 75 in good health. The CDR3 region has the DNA TGCGGTGGGGTATACTTAGCCAAAAACATTCAGTACTTC. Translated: CGGVYLAKNIQYF.